Detailed here is one T cell receptor (beta chain). The data belong to a study of blood T cell repertoires in COVID-19. Study-level background: Samples came from the United States, Italy and Spain, spanning acute and convalescent COVID-19. T cells, B-cell-depleted T cells, or PBMCs supplied cDNA or gDNA.

The V gene end was trimmed by 5 bases and the J gene end by 3 bases; junction bases not matched to a gene: 2. This CDR3 has 13 residues. CDR1 is MGHRA, CDR2 YSYEKL, per germline. Source study methods: Amplifying reference gene primers gave estimates of nucleated cell counts. The data were produced by immunoSEQ multiplex PCR, yet TCRdb's version contains in-frame clones alone and is incomplete. V, J and clone size reflect that table, while D and trimming were determined from the DNA. The table has about 300,000 clones, 89% seen once. Patients at the Seattle site were enrolled during active infection and followed longitudinally.

Material for sequencing was peripheral blood. This TCR came from a woman between 25 and 40 years old with COVID-19, enrolled during active disease. This chain connects TRBV4-1 to TRBJ2-5, with 8 bases aligning to TRBD1. In DNA, the CDR3 is TGCGCCAGCAGCAAGGGACAGGAAGAGACCCAGTACTTC. It codes for CASSKGQEETQYF.